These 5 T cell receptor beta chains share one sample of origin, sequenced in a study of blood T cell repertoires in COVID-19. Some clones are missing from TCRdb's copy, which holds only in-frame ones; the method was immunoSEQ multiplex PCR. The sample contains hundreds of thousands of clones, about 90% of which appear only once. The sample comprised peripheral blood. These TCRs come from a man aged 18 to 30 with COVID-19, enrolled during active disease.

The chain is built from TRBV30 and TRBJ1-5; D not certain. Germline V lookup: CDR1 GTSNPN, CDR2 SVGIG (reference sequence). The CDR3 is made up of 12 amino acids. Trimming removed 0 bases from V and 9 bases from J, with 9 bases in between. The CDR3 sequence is CAWSVSSGPQHF. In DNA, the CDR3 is TGTGCCTGGAGTGTAAGTTCCGGGCCCCAGCATTTT.

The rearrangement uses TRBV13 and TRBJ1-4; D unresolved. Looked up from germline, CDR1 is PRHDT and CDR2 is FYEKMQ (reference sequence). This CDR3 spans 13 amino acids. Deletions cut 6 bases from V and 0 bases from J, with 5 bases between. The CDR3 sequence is CASSSATNEKLFF. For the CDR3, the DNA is TGTGCCAGCAGTTCCGCAACTAATGAAAAACTGTTTTTT.

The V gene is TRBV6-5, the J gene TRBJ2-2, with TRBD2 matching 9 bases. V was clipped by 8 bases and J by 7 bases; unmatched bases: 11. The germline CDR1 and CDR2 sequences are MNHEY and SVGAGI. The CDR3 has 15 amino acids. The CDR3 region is CASGSGTSWGGELFF. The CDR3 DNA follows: TGTGCCAGCGGTAGCGGGACTAGCTGGGGCGGGGAGCTGTTTTTT.

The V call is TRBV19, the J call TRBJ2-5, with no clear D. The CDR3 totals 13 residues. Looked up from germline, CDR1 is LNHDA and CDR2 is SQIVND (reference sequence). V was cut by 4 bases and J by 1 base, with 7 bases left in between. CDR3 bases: TGTGCCAGTAGTACCGGTCGCCAAGAGACCCAGTACTTC. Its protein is CASSTGRQETQYF.

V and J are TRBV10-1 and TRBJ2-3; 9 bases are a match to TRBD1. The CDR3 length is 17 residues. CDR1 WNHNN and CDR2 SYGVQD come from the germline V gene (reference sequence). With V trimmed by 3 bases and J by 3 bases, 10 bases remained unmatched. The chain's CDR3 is CASSERTGEGSTDTQYF. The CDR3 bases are TGCGCCAGCAGTGAACGGACAGGGGAAGGCTCTACAGATACGCAGTATTTT.